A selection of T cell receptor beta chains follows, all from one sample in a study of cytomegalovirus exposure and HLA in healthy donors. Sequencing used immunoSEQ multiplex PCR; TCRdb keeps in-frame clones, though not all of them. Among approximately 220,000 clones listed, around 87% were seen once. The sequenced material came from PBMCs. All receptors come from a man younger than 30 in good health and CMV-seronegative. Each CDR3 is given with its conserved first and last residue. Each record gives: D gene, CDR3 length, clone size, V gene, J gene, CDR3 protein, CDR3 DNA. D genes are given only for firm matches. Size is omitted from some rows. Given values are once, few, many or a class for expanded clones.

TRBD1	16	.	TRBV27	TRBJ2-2	CASSFWGQGDAGELFF	TGTGCCAGCAGTTTTTGGGGACAGGGGGATGCCGGGGAGCTGTTTTTT
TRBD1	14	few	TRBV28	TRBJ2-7	CASAGQGGSYEQYF	TGTGCCAGCGCAGGACAGGGGGGCTCCTACGAGCAGTACTTC
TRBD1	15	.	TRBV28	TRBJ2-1	CASSLFGQGNNEQFF	TGTGCCAGCAGTTTATTCGGACAGGGAAACAATGAGCAGTTCTTC
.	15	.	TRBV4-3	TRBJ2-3	CASSPQGRNTDTQYF	TGCGCCAGCAGCCCGCAGGGGCGCAACACAGATACGCAGTATTTT
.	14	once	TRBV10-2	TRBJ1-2	CASKELGGNYGYTF	TGCGCCAGCAAGGAGCTCGGGGGAAACTATGGCTACACCTTC
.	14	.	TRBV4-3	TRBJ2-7	CASSQYGGPYEQYF	TGCGCCAGCAGCCAATACGGCGGTCCCTACGAGCAGTACTTC
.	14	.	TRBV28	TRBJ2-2	CASKPRQAHGELFF	TGTGCCAGCAAGCCCCGACAGGCTCACGGGGAGCTGTTTTTT
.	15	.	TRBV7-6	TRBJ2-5	CASSLLLGGQETQYF	TGTGCCAGCAGCTTACTGCTGGGCGGGCAAGAGACCCAGTACTTC
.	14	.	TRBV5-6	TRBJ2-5	CASSGGQAKETQYF	TGTGCCAGCAGCGGCGGGCAGGCGAAAGAGACCCAGTACTTC
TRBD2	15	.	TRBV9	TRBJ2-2	CASSVVRESTGELFF	TGTGCCAGCAGCGTAGTGCGGGAGAGCACCGGGGAGCTGTTTTTT
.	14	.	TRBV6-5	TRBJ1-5	CASSYSRGNQPQHF	TGTGCCAGCAGTTACTCCCGGGGCAATCAGCCCCAGCATTTT
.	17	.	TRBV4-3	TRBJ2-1	CASSQDDSQVPYNEQFF	TGCGCCAGCAGCCAAGATGACTCCCAAGTCCCCTACAATGAGCAGTTCTTC
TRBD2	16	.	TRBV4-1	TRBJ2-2	CASSQARLAPTGELFF	TGCGCCAGCAGCCAAGCCCGACTAGCGCCGACCGGGGAGCTGTTTTTT
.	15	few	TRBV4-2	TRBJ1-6	CASSPEATVNSPLHF	TGTGCCAGCAGCCCCGAAGCGACGGTGAATTCACCCCTCCACTTT
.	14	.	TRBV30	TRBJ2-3	CAWRGLLTTDTQYF	TGTGCCTGGAGGGGGCTCCTTACTACAGATACGCAGTATTTT
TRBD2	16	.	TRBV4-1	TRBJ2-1	CASSRNTGTSGNEQFF	TGCGCCAGCAGCCGGAACACCGGGACTAGTGGCAATGAGCAGTTCTTC
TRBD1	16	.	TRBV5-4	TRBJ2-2	CASSYTTGGDTGELFF	TGTGCCAGCAGCTACACGACAGGGGGCGACACCGGGGAGCTGTTTTTT
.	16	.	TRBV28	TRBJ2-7	CASSLFGQGIIHEQYF	TGTGCCAGCAGTTTATTTGGGCAGGGTATCATCCACGAGCAGTACTTC
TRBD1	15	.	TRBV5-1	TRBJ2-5	CASSTGQGSQETRYF	TGCGCCAGCAGCACCGGACAGGGATCCCAAGAGACCCGGTACTTC
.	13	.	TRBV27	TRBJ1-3	CASPKQPENTIYF	TGTGCCAGCCCAAAGCAACCCGAAAACACCATATATTTT
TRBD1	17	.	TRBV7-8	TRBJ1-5	CASSPQSGQGSNQPQHF	TGTGCCAGCAGCCCACAATCGGGACAGGGAAGCAATCAGCCCCAGCATTTT
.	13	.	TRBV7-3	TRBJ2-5	CASSTLGGETQYF	TGTGCCAGCAGCACCCTCGGAGGAGAGACCCAGTACTTC
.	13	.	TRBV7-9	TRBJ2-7	CASSQLIPYEQYF	TGTGCCAGCAGCCAACTCATACCCTACGAGCAGTACTTC
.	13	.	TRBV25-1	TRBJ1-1	CASSADWNTEAFF	TGTGCCAGCAGTGCGGACTGGAACACTGAAGCTTTCTTT
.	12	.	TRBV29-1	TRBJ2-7	CSASGVPDEQYF	TGCAGCGCTTCAGGGGTTCCCGACGAGCAGTACTTC
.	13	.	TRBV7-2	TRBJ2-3	CASSLRIGDTQYF	TGTGCCAGCAGCTTGAGGATTGGAGATACGCAGTATTTT
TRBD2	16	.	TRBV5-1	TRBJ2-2	CASSPPGLATTGELFF	TGCGCCAGCAGCCCCCCGGGACTAGCGACAACCGGGGAGCTGTTTTTT
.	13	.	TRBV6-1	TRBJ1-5	CASRGDSNQPQHF	TGTGCCAGCCGAGGAGATAGCAATCAGCCCCAGCATTTT
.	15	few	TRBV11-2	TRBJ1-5	CASSNRAEGYQPQHF	TGTGCCAGCAGTAATAGGGCCGAGGGATATCAGCCCCAGCATTTT
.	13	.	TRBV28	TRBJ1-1	CASSLAGGRKAFF	TGTGCCAGCAGTTTAGCTGGGGGCCGGAAAGCTTTCTTT
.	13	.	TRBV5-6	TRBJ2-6	CASSFSGANVLTF	TGTGCCAGCAGCTTCAGTGGGGCCAACGTCCTGACTTTC
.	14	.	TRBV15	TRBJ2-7	CATSRGRGTYEQYF	TGTGCCACCAGCAGAGGGAGAGGGACCTACGAGCAGTACTTC
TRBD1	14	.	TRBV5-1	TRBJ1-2	CASRSGTGALSYTF	TGCGCCAGCAGGTCAGGGACAGGGGCTTTGAGCTACACCTTC
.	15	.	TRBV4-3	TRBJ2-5	CASSPGGGSSGAQYF	TGCGCCAGCAGCCCCGGGGGTGGGTCCTCGGGGGCCCAGTACTTC
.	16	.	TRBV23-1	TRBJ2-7	CASSQSSNGPPWEQYF	TGCGCCAGCAGTCAATCGTCGAATGGCCCCCCGTGGGAGCAGTACTTC
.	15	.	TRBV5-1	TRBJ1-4	CASSPRAATNEKLFF	TGCGCCAGCAGCCCGAGGGCAGCAACTAATGAAAAACTGTTTTTT
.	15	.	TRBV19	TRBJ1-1	CASLGKGPLNTEAFF	TGTGCCAGCCTAGGGAAGGGGCCATTGAACACTGAAGCTTTCTTT
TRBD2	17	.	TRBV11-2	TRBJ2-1	CASSFRLAGGPYNEQFF	TGTGCCAGCAGCTTTCGTCTAGCGGGGGGGCCCTACAATGAGCAGTTCTTC
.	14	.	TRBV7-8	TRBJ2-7	CASSPWGHSYEQYF	TGTGCCAGCAGCCCATGGGGACATTCCTACGAGCAGTACTTC
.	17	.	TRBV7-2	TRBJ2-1	CASSFPTRQVSYNEQFF	TGTGCCAGCAGCTTTCCTACCCGACAGGTCTCCTACAATGAGCAGTTCTTC
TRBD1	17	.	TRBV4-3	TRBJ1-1	CASSQGQIQGENTEAFF	TGCGCCAGCAGCCAAGGCCAAATACAGGGGGAGAACACTGAAGCTTTCTTT
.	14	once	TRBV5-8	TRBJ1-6	CASSLRGGNSPLHF	TGTGCCAGCAGCCTGAGGGGGGGGAATTCACCCCTCCACTTT
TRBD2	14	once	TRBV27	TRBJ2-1	CASSQRLARNEQFF	TGTGCCAGCAGCCAAAGACTAGCGCGTAATGAGCAGTTCTTC
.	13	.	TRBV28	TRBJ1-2	CASSFSGMGGYTF	TGTGCCAGCAGTTTTTCCGGGATGGGGGGCTACACCTTC
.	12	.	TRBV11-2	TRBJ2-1	CASSSLAYEQFF	TGTGCCAGCAGCTCTTTAGCGTACGAGCAGTTCTTC
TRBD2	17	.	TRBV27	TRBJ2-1	CASSLGLAGGPNNEQFF	TGTGCCAGCAGTTTGGGGCTAGCGGGGGGGCCGAACAATGAGCAGTTCTTC
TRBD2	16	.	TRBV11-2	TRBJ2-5	CASSLRPAGGGETQYF	TGTGCCAGCAGCCTACGCCCAGCGGGAGGGGGGGAGACCCAGTACTTC
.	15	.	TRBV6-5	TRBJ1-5	CASSSVQGLNQPQHF	TGTGCCAGCAGTTCAGTACAGGGTTTGAATCAGCCCCAGCATTTT
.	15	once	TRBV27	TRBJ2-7	CASRGPPGESREQYF	TGTGCCAGCCGGGGACCCCCGGGGGAGAGTCGCGAGCAGTACTTC
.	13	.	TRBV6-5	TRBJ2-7	CASSYEVSYEQYF	TGTGCCAGCAGTTACGAGGTATCCTACGAGCAGTACTTC
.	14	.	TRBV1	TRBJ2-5	CTTKDQRGKETQYF	TGCACCACCAAGGATCAGCGGGGAAAAGAGACCCAGTACTTC
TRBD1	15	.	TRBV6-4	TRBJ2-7	CASSEEPGQGYEQYF	TGTGCCAGCAGCGAGGAACCCGGACAGGGCTACGAGCAGTACTTC
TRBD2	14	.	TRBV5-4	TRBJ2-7	CASSAGTSGGGQYF	TGTGCCAGCAGCGCCGGGACTAGCGGGGGTGGGCAGTACTTC
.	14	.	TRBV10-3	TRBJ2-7	CAISEGHSSYEQYF	TGTGCCATCAGTGAGGGCCACAGCTCCTACGAGCAGTACTTC
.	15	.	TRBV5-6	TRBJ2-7	CASSFGGTASYEQYF	TGTGCCAGCAGTTTTGGCGGGACGGCTTCCTACGAGCAGTACTTC